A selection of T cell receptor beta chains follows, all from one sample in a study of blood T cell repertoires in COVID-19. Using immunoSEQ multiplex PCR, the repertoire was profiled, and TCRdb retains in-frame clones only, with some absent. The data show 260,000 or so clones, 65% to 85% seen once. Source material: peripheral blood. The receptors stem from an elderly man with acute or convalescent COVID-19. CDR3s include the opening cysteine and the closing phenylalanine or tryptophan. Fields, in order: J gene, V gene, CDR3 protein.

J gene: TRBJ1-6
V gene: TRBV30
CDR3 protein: CAWSTGNNSPLHF

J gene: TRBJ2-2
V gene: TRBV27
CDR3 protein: CASSPYVRLAGMAGELFF

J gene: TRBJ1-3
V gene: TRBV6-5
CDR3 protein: CASSYRTSAGNTIYF

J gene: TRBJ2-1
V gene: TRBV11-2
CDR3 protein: CASSSWFGADEQFF

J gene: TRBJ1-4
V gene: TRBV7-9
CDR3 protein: CASSLATGSEKLFF

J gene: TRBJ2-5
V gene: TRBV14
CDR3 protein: CASSHQETQYF

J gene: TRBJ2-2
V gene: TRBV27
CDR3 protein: CASSRDRVNTGELFF

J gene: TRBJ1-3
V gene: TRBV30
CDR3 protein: CAWSRQVGNTIYF

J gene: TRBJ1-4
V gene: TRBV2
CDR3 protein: CASKYGGQDRNEKLFF

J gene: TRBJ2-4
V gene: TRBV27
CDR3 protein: CASSPDPRLAKNIQYF

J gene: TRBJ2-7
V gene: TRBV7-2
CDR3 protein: CASSRDNSYEQYF

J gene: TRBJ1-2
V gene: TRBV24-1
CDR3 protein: CATSDFSGSFPYYGYTF

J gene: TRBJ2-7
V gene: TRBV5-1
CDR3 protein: CASSISGDSYEQYF

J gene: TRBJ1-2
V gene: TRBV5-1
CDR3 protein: CASSLVAGEPLYGYTF

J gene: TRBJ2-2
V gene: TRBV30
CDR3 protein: CAWSPRDRGPNTGELFF

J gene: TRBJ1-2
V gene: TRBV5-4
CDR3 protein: CASTAYRLGAGGYTF

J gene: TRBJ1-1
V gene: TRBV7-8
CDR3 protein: CASSLDRWKREAKNTEAFF

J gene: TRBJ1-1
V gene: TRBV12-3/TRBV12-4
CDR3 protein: CASSSYAEAFF

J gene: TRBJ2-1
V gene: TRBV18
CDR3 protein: CASSPRLDNEQFF

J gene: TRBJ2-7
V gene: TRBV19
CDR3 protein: CASSGPGQGAEQYF

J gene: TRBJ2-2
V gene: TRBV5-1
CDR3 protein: CASRTGGSTGELFF

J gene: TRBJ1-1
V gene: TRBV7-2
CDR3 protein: CASSLAFLANTEAFF

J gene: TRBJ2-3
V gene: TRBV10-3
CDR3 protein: CAISESSLRGGLDTQYF

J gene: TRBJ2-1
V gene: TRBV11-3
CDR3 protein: CASSLDSGLAGDNEQFF

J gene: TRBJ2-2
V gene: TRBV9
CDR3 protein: CASSVAPAGIGGELFF

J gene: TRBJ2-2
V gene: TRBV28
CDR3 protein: CASSLLRLNTGELFF

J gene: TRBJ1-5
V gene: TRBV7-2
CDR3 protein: CASSLMQGANQPQHF

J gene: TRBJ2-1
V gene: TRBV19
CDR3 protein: CASTSQRGAGNEQFF

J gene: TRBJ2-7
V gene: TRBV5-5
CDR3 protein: CASSPWVGTDYEQYF

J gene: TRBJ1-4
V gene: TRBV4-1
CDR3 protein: CASSPGTTNEKLFF

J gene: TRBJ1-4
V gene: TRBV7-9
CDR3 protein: CASSSKKRTGGNEKLFF

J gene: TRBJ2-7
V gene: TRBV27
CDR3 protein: CASSLNRAHEQYF

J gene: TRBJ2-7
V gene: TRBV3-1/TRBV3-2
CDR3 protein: CASSQDLRGGYEQYF

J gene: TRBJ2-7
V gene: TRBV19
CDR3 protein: CASSIEGTGAYEQYF

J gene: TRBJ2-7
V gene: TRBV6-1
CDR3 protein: CASSEDRGHEQYF

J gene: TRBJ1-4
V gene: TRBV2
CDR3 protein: CASSEPRDRGEKLFF

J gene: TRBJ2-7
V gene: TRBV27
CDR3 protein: CASSFLGASSYEQYF

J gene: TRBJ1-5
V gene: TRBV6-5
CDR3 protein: CASRPGQGGQPQHF

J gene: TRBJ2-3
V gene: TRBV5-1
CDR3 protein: CASSYGTGDADTQYF

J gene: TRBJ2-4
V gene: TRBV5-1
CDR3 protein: CASSSDRGRVAKNIQYF

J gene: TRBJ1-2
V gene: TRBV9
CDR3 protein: CASSGDTRRYGYTF

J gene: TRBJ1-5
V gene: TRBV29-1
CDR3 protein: CSVVDGGSNQPQHF

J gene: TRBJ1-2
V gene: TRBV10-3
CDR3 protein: CAISDSPRYGYTF

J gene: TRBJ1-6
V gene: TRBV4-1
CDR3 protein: CASSQPDRGHNSPLHF

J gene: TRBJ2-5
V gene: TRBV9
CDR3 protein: CASSTGTSGSLETQYF

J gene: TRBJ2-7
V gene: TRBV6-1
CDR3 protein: CASSETSRGEQYF

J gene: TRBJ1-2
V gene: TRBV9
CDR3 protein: CASSPVGWVGYTF

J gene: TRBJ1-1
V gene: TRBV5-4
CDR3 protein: CASSSRVYTEAFF

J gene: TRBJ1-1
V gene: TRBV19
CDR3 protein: CASSILTENTEAFF